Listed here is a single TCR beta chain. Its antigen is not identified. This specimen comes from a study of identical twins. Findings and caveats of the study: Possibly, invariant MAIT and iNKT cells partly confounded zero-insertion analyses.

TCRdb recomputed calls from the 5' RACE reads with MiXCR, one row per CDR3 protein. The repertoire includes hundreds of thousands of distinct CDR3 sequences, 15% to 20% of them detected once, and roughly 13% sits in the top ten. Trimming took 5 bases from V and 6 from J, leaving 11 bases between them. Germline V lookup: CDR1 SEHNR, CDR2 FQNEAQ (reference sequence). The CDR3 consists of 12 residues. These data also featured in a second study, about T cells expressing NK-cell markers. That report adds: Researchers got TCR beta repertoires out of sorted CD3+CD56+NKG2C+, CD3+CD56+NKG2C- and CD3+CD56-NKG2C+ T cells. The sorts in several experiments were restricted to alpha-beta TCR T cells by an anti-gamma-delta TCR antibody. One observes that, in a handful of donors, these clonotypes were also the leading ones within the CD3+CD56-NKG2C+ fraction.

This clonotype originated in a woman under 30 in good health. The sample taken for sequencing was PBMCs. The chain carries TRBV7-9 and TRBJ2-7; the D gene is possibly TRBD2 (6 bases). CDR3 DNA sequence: TGTGCCAGCAGCCCTACTAGCCTCGAGCAGTACTTC. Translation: CASSPTSLEQYF.